This TCR beta chain was identified in a study of CD8+ T cells in alopecia areata. Overall study: Severity of treated patients was scored by affected scalp percentage. Study-wide findings and caveats: Higher clonality than in normal scalp was seen in lesional scalp, especially alopecia totalis/universalis.

V was cut by 0 bases and J by 0 bases, with 12 bases left in between. CDR3 length: 18 residues. The germline CDR1 and CDR2 sequences are LGHNA and YSLEER. With respect to this clone: What it binds is unknown.

The treatment: oral pan-JAK inhibitor, 5-10 mg twice daily. cDNA prepared by RNA extraction and subsequent reverse transcription served as the template for sequencing. Libraries were prepared by immunoSEQ multiplex PCR; TCRdb keeps only in-frame clonotypes and omits some of them. Here the sample spans about 140,000 clones, 82% being singletons. Specimen: CD8+ T cells sorted from blood, collected at week 4, from a patient treated with tofacitinib. The rearrangement joins TRBV4-3 to TRBJ2-6, with D possibly matching TRBD2 (5 bases). The receptor comes from a human donor with alopecia areata. In DNA form, the CDR3 reads TGCGCCAGCAGCCAAGATGAGGGCCCGAGCTCTGGGGCCAACGTCCTGACTTTC. Encoded protein: CASSQDEGPSSGANVLTF.